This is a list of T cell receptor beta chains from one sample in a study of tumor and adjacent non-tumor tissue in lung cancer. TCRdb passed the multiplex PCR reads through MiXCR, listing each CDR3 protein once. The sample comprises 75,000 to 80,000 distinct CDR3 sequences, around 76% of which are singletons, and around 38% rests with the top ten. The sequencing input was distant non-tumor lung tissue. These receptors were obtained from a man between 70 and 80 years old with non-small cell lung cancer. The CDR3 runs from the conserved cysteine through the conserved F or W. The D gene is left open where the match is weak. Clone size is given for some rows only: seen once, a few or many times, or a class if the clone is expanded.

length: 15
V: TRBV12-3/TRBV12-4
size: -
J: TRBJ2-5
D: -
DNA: TGTGCCAGCAGCGGGCTAACGGAAGTGGTGGAAACCCAGTACTTC
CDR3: CASSGLTEVVETQYF

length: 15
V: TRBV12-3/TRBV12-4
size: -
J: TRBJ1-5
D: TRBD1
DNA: TGTGCCAGCAGTATAGGAACAGGGGGCAATCAGCCCCAGCATTTC
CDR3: CASSIGTGGNQPQHF

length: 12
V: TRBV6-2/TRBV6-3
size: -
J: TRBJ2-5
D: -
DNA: TGTGTCAGCAGTTCCCGACTTAAGACCCAGTACTTC
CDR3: CVSSSRLKTQYF

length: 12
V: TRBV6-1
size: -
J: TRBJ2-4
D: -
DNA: TGTGCCAGCAGGGGGGTCAAAGACATTCAGTATTTC
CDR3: CASRGVKDIQYF

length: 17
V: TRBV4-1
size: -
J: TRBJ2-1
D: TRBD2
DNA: TGCACCAGCAACCAAGTCTTTAGCGGGACGGGGTGGAATGAGCAATTCTTC
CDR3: CTSNQVFSGTGWNEQFF

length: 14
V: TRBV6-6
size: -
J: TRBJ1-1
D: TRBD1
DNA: TGTCCCAGCAGTGAGACAGGGGATTTCCTAACAGCTTTCTTT
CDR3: CPSSETGDFLTAFF

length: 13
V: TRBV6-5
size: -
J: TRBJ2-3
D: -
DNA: TGTAGCAGCAGGAGGCAGAGCACAGATACGCAGTATTTT
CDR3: CSSRRQSTDTQYF

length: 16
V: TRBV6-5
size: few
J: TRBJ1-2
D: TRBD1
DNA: TGTGCCAACAGCCTCCAAACCGGGACAGGGAACTATGGCTACACCTTC
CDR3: CANSLQTGTGNYGYTF

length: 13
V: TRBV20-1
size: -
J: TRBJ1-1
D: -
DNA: TGCAGTGCCCGGGACACTTTGAACAATGAAGCTTTCTTT
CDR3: CSARDTLNNEAFF

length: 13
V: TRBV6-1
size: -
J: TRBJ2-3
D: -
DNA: TGTGCCAGCAGACCTGCTAGCACAGATACGCAGTTTTTT
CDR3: CASRPASTDTQFF

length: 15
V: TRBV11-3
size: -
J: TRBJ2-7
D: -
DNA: TGTGCCAGCAGCTTAGATGGCGATACAAGCTACGAACAGTATTTC
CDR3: CASSLDGDTSYEQYF

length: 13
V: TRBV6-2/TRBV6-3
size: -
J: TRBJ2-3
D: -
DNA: TGTGCCAGCAGAGGGCACATGGGGAATACGCTGTATTTT
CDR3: CASRGHMGNTLYF

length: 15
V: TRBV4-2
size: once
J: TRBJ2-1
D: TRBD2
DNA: TGTGCCAGTAGGGGGACTAGCGGGAAAGGTGATGAGCAGTTCTTC
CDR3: CASRGTSGKGDEQFF

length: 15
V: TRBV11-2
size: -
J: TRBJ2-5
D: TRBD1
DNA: TGTGCCAGCAGTCACGGACAGGGGGCACACGTAACCAAGTACTTC
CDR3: CASSHGQGAHVTKYF

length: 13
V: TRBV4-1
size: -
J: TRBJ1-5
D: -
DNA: TGCGTCAGCAGCCAAGCGGACAGACGGCCCCATCATTTT
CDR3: CVSSQADRRPHHF

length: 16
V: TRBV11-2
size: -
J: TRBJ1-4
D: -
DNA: TGTGCCAGCAGCTATCAGGGGTATTCGTCTAATGAAAAACTGTTTTTT
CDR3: CASSYQGYSSNEKLFF

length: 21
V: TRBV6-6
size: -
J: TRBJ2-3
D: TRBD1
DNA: TGTGCCAGCAGTTACCTAGGACAGGGGACTAACGTGAGGTCTAGCACAGATACGCAGTATTTT
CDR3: CASSYLGQGTNVRSSTDTQYF

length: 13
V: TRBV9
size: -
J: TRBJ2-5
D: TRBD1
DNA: TGTGCCAACAGCAGACAGGAGGGGGGACAGGCCCACTTC
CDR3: CANSRQEGGQAHF

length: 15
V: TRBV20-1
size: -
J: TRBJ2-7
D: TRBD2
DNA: TGTAGTGTTAGAGAAGGACTAGCGGGGATCTACGAGCGGTACTTC
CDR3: CSVREGLAGIYERYF

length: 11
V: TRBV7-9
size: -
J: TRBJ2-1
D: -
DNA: TGTTCCAGCAGCGATTACAATGAGCAGTTCTTC
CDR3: CSSSDYNEQFF

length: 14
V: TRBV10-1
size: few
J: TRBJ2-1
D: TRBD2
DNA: TGCGCCAGCAGTGTGGCGGGAGCCCCCAATGAGCAGTTCTTC
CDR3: CASSVAGAPNEQFF

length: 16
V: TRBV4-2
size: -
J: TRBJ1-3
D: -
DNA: TGTGCCAGCAGCCAAGTCACAGTAGGGGAAGGAAACACCATATATTTT
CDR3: CASSQVTVGEGNTIYF

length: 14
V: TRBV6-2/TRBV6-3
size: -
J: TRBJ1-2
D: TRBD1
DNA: TGTGCCAGCAGTACGGACAGGAGTAACTATGACTACACCTTC
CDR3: CASSTDRSNYDYTF

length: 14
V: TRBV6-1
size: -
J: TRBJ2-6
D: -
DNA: TGTGCCAGCAGTGAGGGGGTTGGGGCAGACGTCCTGACTTTC
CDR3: CASSEGVGADVLTF

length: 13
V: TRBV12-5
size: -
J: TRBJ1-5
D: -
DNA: TGTGCTAGCCTTACCGCTGGCAGTCAGCCCCAGCATTTT
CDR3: CASLTAGSQPQHF

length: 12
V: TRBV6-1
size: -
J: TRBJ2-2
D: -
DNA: TGTGCCATCTTTGGGGCGCCCGGGAAGCTGTTTTTT
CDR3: CAIFGAPGKLFF

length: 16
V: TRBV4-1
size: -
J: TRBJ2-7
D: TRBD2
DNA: TGCTCCAGCGGCCGGACACTAGCGGGAGAGGGGGACGAGCATTACTTC
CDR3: CSSGRTLAGEGDEHYF

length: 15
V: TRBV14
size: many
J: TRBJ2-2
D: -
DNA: TGTGCCAGCAGCCAAGAATTGGGGAACACCGGGGAGCTGTTTTTT
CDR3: CASSQELGNTGELFF

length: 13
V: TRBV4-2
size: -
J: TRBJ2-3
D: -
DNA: TGTGCGGCGGGGGCGATCGGGGCAGATACGCAGTATTTT
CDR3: CAAGAIGADTQYF

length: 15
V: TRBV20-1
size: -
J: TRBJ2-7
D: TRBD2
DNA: TGCAGTGTTAGAGAAGGACTAGCGGGGACCTACAAGCAGCATTTC
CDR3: CSVREGLAGTYKQHF

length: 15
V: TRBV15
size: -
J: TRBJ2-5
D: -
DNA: TGTGCCACCAGCAGAGATCGGGGTGCCCAAGAGACCCAGTACTTC
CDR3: CATSRDRGAQETQYF

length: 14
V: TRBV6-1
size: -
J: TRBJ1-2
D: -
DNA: TGTGGAAGCAGTGCCGACGGAAACCAGTATGGCTACACCTTC
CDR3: CGSSADGNQYGYTF

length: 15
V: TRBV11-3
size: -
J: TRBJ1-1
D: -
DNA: TGTACCAGCAACTTAGATTCGATGACAGGCACTGAACCTTTCTTT
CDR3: CTSNLDSMTGTEPFF

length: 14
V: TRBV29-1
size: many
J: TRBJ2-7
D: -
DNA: TGCAGCGTTGAATGGCAGGGGATTGACGACGAGCAGTACTTC
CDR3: CSVEWQGIDDEQYF

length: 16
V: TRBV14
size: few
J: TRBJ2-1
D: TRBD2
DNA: TGTGCCAGCAGCCCCCTAGCGGGTTTCTCCTACAATGAGCAGTTCTTC
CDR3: CASSPLAGFSYNEQFF

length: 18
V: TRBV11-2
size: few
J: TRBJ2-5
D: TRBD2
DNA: TGTGCCAGCAGCTTAGTATGGAATAGCGGGGGCCGACAAGAGACACAGTACTTC
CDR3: CASSLVWNSGGRQETQYF

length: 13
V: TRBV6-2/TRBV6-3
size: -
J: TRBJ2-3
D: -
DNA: TGTGCCAACAGTTACGACATCACAGATATTCAGTATTTT
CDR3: CANSYDITDIQYF

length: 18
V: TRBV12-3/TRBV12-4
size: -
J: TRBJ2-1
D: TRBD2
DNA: TGTGCCAGCAGTCGTTCGTTTAGCGGGGTTGGTAGGTACAATGAGCAGTTCTTC
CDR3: CASSRSFSGVGRYNEQFF

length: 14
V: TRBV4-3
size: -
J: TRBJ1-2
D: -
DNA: TGCGCAAGCAGCCAAGATGTGGGCGGAGACGGCTTCACCTTC
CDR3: CASSQDVGGDGFTF

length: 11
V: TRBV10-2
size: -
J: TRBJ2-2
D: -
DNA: TGCACCAGCAGTGACACCGGGGACCTGTTTTTT
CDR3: CTSSDTGDLFF

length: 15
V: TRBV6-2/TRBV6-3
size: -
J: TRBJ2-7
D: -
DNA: TGTGCCAGCAGCCGCTGCCAAGCGAGCTCCTACGAGCACTACTTC
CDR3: CASSRCQASSYEHYF

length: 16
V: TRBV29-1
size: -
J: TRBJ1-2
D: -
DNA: TGCAGCGTTGTCCCCTGTCAATGCTCGGAAGAGGATGACTACACCTTC
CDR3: CSVVPCQCSEEDDYTF

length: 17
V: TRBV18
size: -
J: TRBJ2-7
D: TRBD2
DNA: TGTGCCAGCTCACAGAAAACTATGAAGGGAGGGCCCTACGAGCGGTACTTC
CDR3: CASSQKTMKGGPYERYF

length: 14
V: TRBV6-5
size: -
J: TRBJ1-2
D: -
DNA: TGTGCCAGCAGAGAGGGTGCGCAGGACTATGGCTACATCTTC
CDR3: CASREGAQDYGYIF

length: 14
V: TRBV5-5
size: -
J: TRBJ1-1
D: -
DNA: TGTGCCATCAGCTTGGAGTTTATGAGCACTGAAGCTTTCTTT
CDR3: CAISLEFMSTEAFF

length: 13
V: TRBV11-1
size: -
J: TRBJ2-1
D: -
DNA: TGTGCCAGCACCTCGGGAGTTGGCTATGAGCAGTTCTTC
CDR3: CASTSGVGYEQFF

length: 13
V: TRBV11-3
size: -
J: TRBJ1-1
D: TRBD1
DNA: TGTGCCAGCAGAGGACAGGGTAGGAATGAAACTTTCTTT
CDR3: CASRGQGRNETFF

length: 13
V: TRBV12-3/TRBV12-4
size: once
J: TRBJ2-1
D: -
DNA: TGTGCCAGCAGTTTAACTCCTGGGATTGAGCATTTCTTC
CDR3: CASSLTPGIEHFF

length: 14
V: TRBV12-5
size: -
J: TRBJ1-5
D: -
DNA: TGTGCAAGTGGCCTTACCGCTGGCAGTCAGCCCCATAATTTT
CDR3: CASGLTAGSQPHNF

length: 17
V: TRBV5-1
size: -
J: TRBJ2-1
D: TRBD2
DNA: TGCGCCAGCAGCTTGGTCCTTTCGGCGGGGGGGCGGAATGAGCAGTTCTTC
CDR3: CASSLVLSAGGRNEQFF

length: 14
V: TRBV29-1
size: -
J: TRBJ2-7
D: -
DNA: TGCAGCGTCAGCGGAATGGCCGGCAGTGGGATACAGTACTTC
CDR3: CSVSGMAGSGIQYF

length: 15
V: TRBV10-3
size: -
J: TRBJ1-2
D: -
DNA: TGTGCCATCAGTGAGTCTAGTGGGGACTTTTATGTCTACACCTTC
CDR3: CAISESSGDFYVYTF

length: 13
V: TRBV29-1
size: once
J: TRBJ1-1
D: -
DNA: TGCAGAGTTGTTATCCAGATGAAGACTAAAGCTTTCTTT
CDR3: CRVVIQMKTKAFF

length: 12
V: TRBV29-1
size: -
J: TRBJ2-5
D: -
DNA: TGTAACGTTGAAGAAGGGGGAGAGACCCAGTACTTC
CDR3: CNVEEGGETQYF

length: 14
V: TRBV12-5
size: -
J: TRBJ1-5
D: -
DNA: TGTGCTGGTGGCCTTATCGCTGGAAGTCAGCCCCAGCATTTT
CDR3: CAGGLIAGSQPQHF

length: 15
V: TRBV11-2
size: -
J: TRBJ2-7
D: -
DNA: TGTGCCAGCAGCTTAGACCGGGGGGCCCCCTACGACCAGTACTTC
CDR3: CASSLDRGAPYDQYF

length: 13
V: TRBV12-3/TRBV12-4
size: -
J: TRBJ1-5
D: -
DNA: TGTGTCAGCAGTTTAGCCTGGGGTCAGCCCCAGCATTTT
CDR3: CVSSLAWGQPQHF

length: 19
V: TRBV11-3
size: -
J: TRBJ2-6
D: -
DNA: TGTGCCAGCAGCCATGACGTTGGGGGGGCGCAGTCTGGCGTCAACGTCCTGACTTTC
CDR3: CASSHDVGGAQSGVNVLTF

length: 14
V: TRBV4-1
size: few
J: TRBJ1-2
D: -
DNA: TGCGCCAGCAGCCAAGTGGGAGCAATTAATGGTTACACCTTC
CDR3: CASSQVGAINGYTF